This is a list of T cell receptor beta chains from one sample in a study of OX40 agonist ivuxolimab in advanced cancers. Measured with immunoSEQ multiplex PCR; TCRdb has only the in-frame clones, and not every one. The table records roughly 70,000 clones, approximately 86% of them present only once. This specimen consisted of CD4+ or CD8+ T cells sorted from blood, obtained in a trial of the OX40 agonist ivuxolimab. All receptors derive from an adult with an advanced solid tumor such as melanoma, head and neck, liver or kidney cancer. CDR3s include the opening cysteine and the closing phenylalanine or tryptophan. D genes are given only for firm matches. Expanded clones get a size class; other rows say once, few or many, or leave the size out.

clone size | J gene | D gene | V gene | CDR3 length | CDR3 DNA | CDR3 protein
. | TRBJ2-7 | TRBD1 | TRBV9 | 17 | TGTGCCAGCAGTTCTAGGAGGGACAGGGGACCCACCTACGAGCAGTACTTC | CASSSRRDRGPTYEQYF
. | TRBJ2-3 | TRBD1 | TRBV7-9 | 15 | TGTGCCAGCAGCTTATCGACAGGGTGGGCAGATACGCAGTATTTT | CASSLSTGWADTQYF
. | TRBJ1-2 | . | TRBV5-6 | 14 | TGTGCCAGCAGCTTGGGGCGCAACTACTATGGCTACACCTTC | CASSLGRNYYGYTF
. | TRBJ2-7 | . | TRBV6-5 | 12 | TGTGCCAGCATCGTGGAAAATAGGGAGCAGTACTTC | CASIVENREQYF
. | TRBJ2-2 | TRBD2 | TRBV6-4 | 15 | TGTGCCAGCAGTGAACGGGGGGGTTCCACCGGGGAGCTGTTTTTT | CASSERGGSTGELFF
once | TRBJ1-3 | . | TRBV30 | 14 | TGTGCCTGGACCCCGAGGGCCTCTGGAAACACCATATATTTT | CAWTPRASGNTIYF
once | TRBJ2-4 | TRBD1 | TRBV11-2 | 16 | TGTGCCAGCAGCCCCCTTGACAGGGGAGCCAAAAACATTCAGTACTTC | CASSPLDRGAKNIQYF
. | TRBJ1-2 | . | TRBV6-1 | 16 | TGTGCCAGCAGTGTTGACCGGGACGGAGGGCGGTATGGCTACACCTTC | CASSVDRDGGRYGYTF
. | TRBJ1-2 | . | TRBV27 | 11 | TGTGCCAGCAGTTCCGGGGATGGCTACACCTTC | CASSSGDGYTF
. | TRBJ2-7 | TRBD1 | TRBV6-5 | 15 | TGTGCCAGCAGTTATTCCACAGGGGGACTCTACGAGCAGTACTTC | CASSYSTGGLYEQYF
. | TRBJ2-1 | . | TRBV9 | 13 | TGTGCCAGCAGTACAGAGTCCTACAATGAGCAGTTCTTC | CASSTESYNEQFF
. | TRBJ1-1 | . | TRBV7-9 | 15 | TGTGCCAGCAGCTTACTAGGGCTGGGGAACACTGAAGCTTTCTTT | CASSLLGLGNTEAFF
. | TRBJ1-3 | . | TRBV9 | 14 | TGTGCCAGCAGCGTGACAGTCTCTGGAAACACCATATATTTT | CASSVTVSGNTIYF
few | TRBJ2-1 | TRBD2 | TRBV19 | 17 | TGTGCCAGTAGTAGCCTCAGCGGGAGAGTCGTGGACAATGAGCAGTTCTTC | CASSSLSGRVVDNEQFF
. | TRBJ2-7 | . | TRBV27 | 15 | TGTGCCAGCAGTTCCCCGGGGGCTGCGGGCTACGAGCAGTACTTC | CASSSPGAAGYEQYF
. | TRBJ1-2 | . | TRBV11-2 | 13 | TGTGCCAGCAGCGCACAGACGCCCTATGGCTACACCTTC | CASSAQTPYGYTF
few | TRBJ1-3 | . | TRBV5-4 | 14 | TGTGCCAGCAGCTTTTCCGCGGGAGGAAACACCATATATTTT | CASSFSAGGNTIYF
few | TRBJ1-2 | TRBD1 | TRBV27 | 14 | TGTGCCAGCAGTTTATCTGGACAGGGCTATGGCTACACCTTC | CASSLSGQGYGYTF
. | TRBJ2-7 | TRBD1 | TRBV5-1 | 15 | TGCGCCAGCAGCCCGGACAGGGGCGGAGGCTACGAGCAGTACTTC | CASSPDRGGGYEQYF
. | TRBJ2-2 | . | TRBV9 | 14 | TGTGCCAGCAGCGTAAGAGAGACTTCCGGGGAGCTGTTTTTT | CASSVRETSGELFF
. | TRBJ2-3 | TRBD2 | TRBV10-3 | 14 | TGTGCCGCCTCGACTAGCGGAGGCACAGATACGCAGTATTTT | CAASTSGGTDTQYF
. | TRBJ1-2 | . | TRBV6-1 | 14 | TGTGCCAGCAGTGAATCAGAGGGTGGCTATGGCTACACCTTC | CASSESEGGYGYTF
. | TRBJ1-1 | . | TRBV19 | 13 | TGTGCCAGTAGTGTTGCACAGAACACTGAAGCTTTCTTT | CASSVAQNTEAFF
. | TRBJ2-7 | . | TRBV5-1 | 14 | TGCGCCAGCAGCCCCACGAAGGCAGACTACGAGCAGTACTTC | CASSPTKADYEQYF
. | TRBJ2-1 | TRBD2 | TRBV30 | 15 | TGTGCCTGGAGTGGCCAAGGGACTAGCGGCAATGAGCAGTTCTTC | CAWSGQGTSGNEQFF
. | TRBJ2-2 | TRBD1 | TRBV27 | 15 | TGTGCCAGCAGTTGGGACAGGGCGGGCACCGGGGAGCTGTTTTTT | CASSWDRAGTGELFF
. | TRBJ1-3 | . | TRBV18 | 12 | TGTGCCACGCACGGCTCTGGAAACACCATATATTTT | CATHGSGNTIYF
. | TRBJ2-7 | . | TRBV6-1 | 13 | TGTGCCAGTCCAGGGGATTTTGCCTACGAGCAGTACTTC | CASPGDFAYEQYF
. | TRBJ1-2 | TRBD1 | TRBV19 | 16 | TGTGCCAGTAGTAGGGACAGGGGGACTAATAACTATGGCTACACCTTC | CASSRDRGTNNYGYTF
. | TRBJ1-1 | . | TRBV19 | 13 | TGTGCCAGTAAACCCATAAGGGAGGAGAAAGCTTTCTTT | CASKPIREEKAFF
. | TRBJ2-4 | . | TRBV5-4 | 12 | TGTGCCAGCAGCTTTCCCGGGGACATTCAGTACTTC | CASSFPGDIQYF
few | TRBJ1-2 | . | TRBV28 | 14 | TGTGCCAGCAGTTTATCTCGGCAGAACTATGGCTACACCTTC | CASSLSRQNYGYTF